This TCR beta chain was captured by sequencing in a study of cytomegalovirus exposure and HLA in healthy donors (dated by TCRdb to between 2016 and 2019). With respect to the entire study: In an earlier analysis of 450 to 750 of the donors, roughly 300 Gb of sequence data and 90 million to 130 million unique TCR beta sequences from 180 million or so T cells were reported. Roughly 300 gigabases of sequencing data and around 90 million unique TCR sequences made up an early release that covered some 640 HLA-typed donors. Among the roughly 400 genotyped donors, 81% belonged to the genetic ancestry cluster associated with self-reported Caucasian donors. The aim of the study was to test whether cataloging public T cell receptors could identify signatures of past pathogen exposure. The study profiled the T cell repertoires of 666 subjects by immunosequencing and related them to cytomegalovirus serostatus. Along with the roughly 610-subject first cohort, a separate validation cohort of approximately 110 different subjects was used. To predict cytomegalovirus infection status, the study brought together high-throughput TCR immunosequencing, statistical association of individual TCRs with disease status, and machine learning. To study patterns of TCR occurrence, a later analysis re-analyzed previously published TCR beta repertoires from 666 donors and added high-resolution HLA genotyping. Rather than drawing on any new phenotypic data, the later analysis identified candidate immune exposures from TCR beta sequences and the way those sequences occurred across donors. In an earlier analysis of 587 of the donors, high-throughput TCR beta sequencing was used to judge whether each TCR beta V gene segment behaved as functional or pseudogenic. Donor age, sex, ethnicity and CMV serostatus were compiled together with the repertoire data. A later genetic analysis took genome-wide SNP genotypes for about 55% of the 666 donors and used that subset as a discovery cohort. All discovery cohort repertoires had been generated on a single sequencing platform. Class I and class II HLA loci were covered by the typing at four-digit resolution. Typing coverage varied by locus: about 620-630 donors for A, B, C, DRB1 and DQB1; around 560 for DQA1; some 610 for DPA1; around 490 for DPB1. Because of strong linkage in the cohort, a handful of DR-DQ haplotypes were treated as single units for association and clustering. Across about 370 genotyped donors of the cohort, an average of about 220,000 unique TCR beta nucleotide sequences per donor were sequenced, and approximately 17% of those sequences were non-productive.

About this clone itself: Its specific antigen is unknown. There are no base qualities to consult, and no much larger clone falls within one base.

Here is what the overall study found, with its caveats: Because counts were too low, some 17 rarely observed V segments, including chromosome 9 orphons, were left out of the earlier analysis of roughly 600 of the donors. Across donors, most TCR sequences were observed very rarely, whereas some public TCRs were present in many individuals. Correlated functional status among segregating V segments might be attributable to linkage disequilibrium, but an unknown experimental factor could not be ruled out. A total of about 150 TCR beta chains were listed by the study as associated with cytomegalovirus. The classifier was reported to diagnose cytomegalovirus status with high specificity and sensitivity in both the original and validation cohorts. Some IMGT-functional V segments, including TRBV6-2 and TRBV6-3, could not be distinguished by the 87-base-pair reads and were therefore excluded. According to a later analysis, parvovirus B19, influenza, CMV and Epstein-Barr virus appeared linked to several top co-occurrence clusters. In vitro tests confirmed that a few of the cytomegalovirus-associated TCR beta chains recognize cytomegalovirus antigens. Assigning TCR associations to individual alleles was difficult when HLA alleles, especially DR and DQ, strongly co-occurred. In an earlier analysis of 587 of the donors, most TCR beta V segments appeared in productive rearrangements about 90% or about 30% of the time, broadly matching IMGT annotations. A later analysis found that most CMV-associated TCR beta chains appeared HLA-restricted, with HLA associations seemingly driven largely by CMV exposure. The authors suggested that the approach could potentially be extended to other disease states and immunological phenotypes. In a later analysis, the rate of TCR association differed among HLA loci, with DRB1 alleles having the most associated TCRs and HLA-C alleles having the fewest. Because HLA typing was missing for some donors at each locus, association tests included only the typed subset. In a later genetic analysis, fewer N-insertions in productive TCRs were reported among donors in an Asian-associated ancestry cluster than the roughly 700-donor mean. In a later analysis, 16,951 TCR beta sequences were associated with specific HLA alleles at a false discovery rate of 0.05. In a later genetic analysis, a missense DCLRE1C variant was associated with V-gene and J-gene trimming of TCR beta chains, and the association was replicated in an independent cohort. In a later analysis, HLA-associated TCR beta chains were found to be more clonally expanded and to have lower generation probabilities than equally common non-associated chains. The presence/absence analyses assumed that sequencing depth was roughly uniform across donors, and that assumption may not be true. A further reported finding was that TCR beta sequences accurately predicted the HLA-A and HLA-B alleles for most subjects in the first cohort. Immune exposure information for the cohort was limited to CMV serostatus. A cluster of highly shared sequence variants was judged likely to represent a technical artifact of the sequencing pipeline. Only TCR beta chains were sequenced in this cohort, and the absence of alpha or paired-chain data limited detectable features.

The cohort was made up of 666 healthy bone marrow donors. At the time of sampling, all cohort members were nominally healthy, though unrecorded immune exposures were likely present. The donor was CMV seropositive and was included in the group of some 290 seropositive cohort members. Each donor provided a peripheral blood sample, and peripheral blood mononuclear cells were used for TCR beta sequencing. The Qiagen DNeasy Blood Extraction Kit was used to extract genomic DNA from the blood cell samples. As encoded in the germline V gene, CDR1 is ENHRY while CDR2 is SYGVKD. Here V drops 5 bases and J drops 1 base, and the junction holds 7 bases not matched to any gene. Measured from the cysteine to the phenylalanine, the CDR3 is 15 residues long. The read is trimmed to its CDR3 DNA, 45 bases read in frame from base 1. Library creation used the immunoSEQ multiplex PCR assay. For the multiplex PCR, a mixture combining 60 forward primers for TCR Vbeta segments and 13 reverse primers for TCR Jbeta segments was used. The CDR3 region of rearranged TCR beta genes was amplified from genomic DNA by a multiplex PCR assay. The Illumina HiSeq System was used to sequence the amplified TCR beta libraries as 87-base-pair reads. In the original analysis: A later analysis counted some 80 million unique TCR beta chains across the 600 to 850 repertoires, and around 9.9 million of these chains were shared by at least two donors. To remove PCR and sequencing errors, raw reads were error-corrected and collapsed into unique sequences using a nearest-neighbor algorithm that merged closely related sequences. Alignment of CDR3 sequences to IMGT reference sequences was used to assign V, D and J gene segments. For a sequence to be retained, a match of at least six nucleotides was required to both a V gene segment and a J gene segment. Rearrangements were classified as productive when the CDR3 lacked stop codons and remained in frame with V and J, and all other rearrangements were classified as non-productive. CDR3 was defined by IMGT convention, running from the second conserved V-encoded cysteine to the conserved J-encoded phenylalanine. Sequences without an unambiguous match to a single V gene segment were excluded from the earlier analysis of about 600 of the donors. In an earlier analysis of around 600 of the donors, V segments were called functional above 56.7% productive rearrangements and were called segregating when the between-donor standard deviation exceeded 5%. To diagnose cytomegalovirus status from the catalog of TCR beta chain sequences, a statistical classification framework was built. In a later analysis, V and J genes were assigned by comparing TCR nucleotide sequences against IMGT/GENE-DB human TR gene sequences. A later analysis assigned CDR3 sequences and most-parsimonious VDJ recombination scenarios with the TCRdist pipeline. In a later analysis, each TCR beta chain was defined by its CDR3 amino acid sequence together with its V-gene family, and reads lacking a unique V-gene family were excluded. A later analysis removed roughly 590 highly shared, low-generation-probability nucleotide sequences to deal with suspected cross-contamination and a sequencing artifact. In a later analysis, a clonal expansion index was calculated for each public chain from normalized within-repertoire ranks of inferred template counts. In a later analysis, generation probabilities were computed using a VDJ recombination model fitted to out-of-frame rearrangements, and the results were checked against IGoR. Hypergeometric tests were used in a later analysis to score TCR-TCR, TCR-HLA and TCR-CMV co-occurrence, with a repertoire-size bias correction applied to the TCR pairs. In a later analysis, false discovery rates were estimated by permuting HLA or CMV assignments 20 times. In a later analysis, co-occurring TCRs were grouped using DBSCAN, and TCRdist sequence similarity was added for clustering within HLA-allele-positive subsets. For co-occurrence clustering, repertoires with fewer than 30,000 or more than 120,000 public chains were excluded, along with four to six repertoires with anomalous nucleotide sharing. TCRdb limited this immuneACCESS table to in-frame rearrangements with V and J called. A share of clones is missing; checked studies link under half to unresolved V genes, and the rest is unexplained. V and J calls and clone size follow that table, whereas D and trimming were derived from the DNA. Counted in this sample were about 140,000 clones; approximately 78% of them appeared once. The ten largest clones capture about 2.5% of the sample.

Sequenced material: PBMCs. The clonotype was recovered from a woman between 18 and 29 years old in good health and CMV-seropositive. The chain couples TRBV10-3 to TRBJ1-1; 7 nucleotides in the junction match TRBD1. Here is the DNA: TGTGCCATCAGTCCCCGACAGGGCGGGAACACTGAAGCTTTCTTT. Its amino acids are CAISPRQGGNTEAFF.